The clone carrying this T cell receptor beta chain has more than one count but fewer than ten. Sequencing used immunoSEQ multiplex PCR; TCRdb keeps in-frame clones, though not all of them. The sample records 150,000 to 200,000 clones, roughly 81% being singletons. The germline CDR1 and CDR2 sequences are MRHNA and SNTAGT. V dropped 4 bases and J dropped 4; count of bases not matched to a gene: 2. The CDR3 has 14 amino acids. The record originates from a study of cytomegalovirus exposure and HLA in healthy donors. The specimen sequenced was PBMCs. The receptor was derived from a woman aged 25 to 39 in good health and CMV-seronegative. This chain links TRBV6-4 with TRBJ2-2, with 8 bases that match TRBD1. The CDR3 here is CASSGTGGTGELFF. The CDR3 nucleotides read TGTGCCAGCAGTGGTACAGGGGGCACCGGGGAGCTGTTTTTT.